A single sample gave rise to the 4 T cell receptor beta chains below, sequenced in a study of OX40 agonist ivuxolimab in advanced cancers. Libraries were constructed by the immunoSEQ multiplex PCR assay. The table comes from immuneACCESS by way of TCRdb, which keeps in-frame sequences with V and J called. Part of the clones is missing from these tables; in studies checked, under half for an unresolved V gene and the rest for unknown reasons. The sample table holds roughly 90,000 clones, of which 80% to 90% were seen once. Jointly, the top ten make up under 0.8% of the sample. Sequenced material: CD4+ or CD8+ T cells sorted from blood, taken in a trial of the OX40 agonist ivuxolimab. These receptor sequences come from an adult with an advanced solid tumor such as melanoma, head and neck, liver or kidney cancer.

The chain links TRBV19 to TRBJ1-6, with D perhaps TRBD1 (6 bases). This CDR3 contains 17 residues. Between the trimmed V and J ends, which lost 5 bases and 3 bases, there was a span of 17 bases. The V gene's germline CDR1 is LNHDA and CDR2 SQIVND (reference sequence). The CDR3 protein is CASSPSRGGGYNSPLHF. DNA for the CDR3: TGTGCCAGTAGTCCTAGCCGGGGAGGGGGCTATAATTCACCCCTCCACTTT.

The V gene is TRBV7-2, the J gene TRBJ1-3; D perhaps matches TRBD1 (5 bases). V lost 2 bases, J lost 4 bases, and 6 bases lay in between. The CDR3 loop spans 13 amino acids. Germline assignment: CDR1 SGHTA and CDR2 FQGNSA. The CDR3 here is CASSLYRGNTIYF. The CDR3 nucleotides are TGTGCCAGCAGCTTATACAGGGGAAACACCATATATTTT.

The rearrangement joins TRBV7-9 to TRBJ2-6; 12 bases fit TRBD1. The CDR3 covers 17 residues. With 5 bases clipped from V and 2 bases from J, the junction kept 4 bases outside the gene matches. In germline, CDR1 is SEHNR, CDR2 FQNEAQ (reference sequence). The CDR3 DNA is TGTGCCAGCAGCCGGGGACAGGGGGCGGCTGGGGCCAACGTCCTGACTTTC. Translating gives CASSRGQGAAGANVLTF.

The V gene is TRBV7-6, the J gene TRBJ2-5; TRBD1 might be the D (6 bases). Trimming took 3 bases from V and 9 from J, leaving 14 bases between them. The V gene's germline CDR1 is SGHVS and CDR2 FNYEAQ. The CDR3 totals 13 residues. The CDR3 sequence is CASSLGHPGAQYF. In DNA, the CDR3 is TGTGCCAGCAGCTTGGGACACCCAGGGGCCCAGTACTTC.